These T cell receptor beta chains were read from a single sample in a study of shared clonotypes between healthy human individuals. Only in-frame clones appear in the TCRdb table, and some are missing; sequencing was by immunoSEQ multiplex PCR. Of around 1.6 million clones in the sample, 98% are singletons; the top ten hold roughly 0.4%. The sequenced material came from naive CD4+ T cells sorted from blood. The receptors come from a man aged 25-45 years in good health. Both conserved end residues are part of each CDR3. Each record gives: clone size, J gene, D gene, V gene, CDR3 protein, CDR3 DNA. D genes are given only for firm matches. Rows give clone size only sometimes, using once, few, many, or a class for an expanded clone.

size: -
J: TRBJ2-1
D: -
V: TRBV19
CDR3: CASSLLANNEQFF
DNA: TGTGCCAGTAGTTTACTAGCCAACAATGAGCAGTTCTTC

size: -
J: TRBJ2-7
D: -
V: TRBV28
CDR3: CASSWGSYEQYF
DNA: TGTGCCAGCAGTTGGGGTTCCTACGAGCAGTACTTC

size: once
J: TRBJ1-5
D: -
V: TRBV19
CDR3: CASNTREGRGNQPQHF
DNA: TGTGCCAGTAACACACGAGAAGGGCGCGGCAATCAGCCCCAGCATTTT

size: -
J: TRBJ2-1
D: -
V: TRBV30
CDR3: CAWSVCSSSGYNEQFF
DNA: TGTGCCTGGAGTGTCTGTTCGTCAAGCGGCTACAATGAGCAGTTCTTC

size: -
J: TRBJ1-1
D: TRBD1
V: TRBV5-5
CDR3: CASSIGTVYTEAFF
DNA: TGTGCCAGCAGCATCGGGACAGTTTACACTGAAGCTTTCTTT

size: -
J: TRBJ2-1
D: -
V: TRBV5-4
CDR3: CASSPDRSYNEQFF
DNA: TGTGCCAGCAGCCCGGACCGTTCCTACAATGAGCAGTTCTTC

size: -
J: TRBJ2-7
D: -
V: TRBV7-2
CDR3: CASSLRRSSYEQYF
DNA: TGTGCCAGCAGCTTAAGAAGGAGCTCCTACGAGCAGTACTTC

size: -
J: TRBJ1-2
D: -
V: TRBV18
CDR3: CASSPQADKYGYTF
DNA: TGTGCCAGCTCACCACAAGCCGACAAGTATGGCTACACCTTC

size: -
J: TRBJ2-2
D: -
V: TRBV29-1
CDR3: CSVVGWENTGELFF
DNA: TGCAGCGTTGTCGGTTGGGAGAACACCGGGGAGCTGTTTTTT

size: -
J: TRBJ2-6
D: -
V: TRBV5-6
CDR3: CASSFGGSNVLTF
DNA: TGTGCCAGCAGCTTTGGGGGGAGCAACGTCCTGACTTTC

size: -
J: TRBJ2-2
D: -
V: TRBV28
CDR3: CASSLIGSSTGELFF
DNA: TGTGCCAGCAGTTTAATCGGGAGTAGCACCGGGGAGCTGTTTTTT

size: -
J: TRBJ2-7
D: -
V: TRBV21-1
CDR3: CASSSVTDSYEQYF
DNA: TGTGCCAGCAGCAGTGTGACTGATTCCTACGAGCAGTACTTC

size: -
J: TRBJ2-3
D: -
V: TRBV7-2
CDR3: CASSLGRGPGTDTQYF
DNA: TGTGCCAGCAGCTTAGGGAGGGGGCCAGGCACAGATACGCAGTATTTT

size: -
J: TRBJ1-1
D: TRBD1
V: TRBV14
CDR3: CASSQDRLNTEAFF
DNA: TGTGCCAGCAGCCAGGACAGGTTGAACACTGAAGCTTTCTTT

size: -
J: TRBJ2-2
D: TRBD2
V: TRBV10-3
CDR3: CAIGTSGRARTGELFF
DNA: TGTGCCATCGGAACTAGCGGGAGGGCTCGCACCGGGGAGCTGTTTTTT

size: -
J: TRBJ2-5
D: TRBD2
V: TRBV5-1
CDR3: CASSLLTSEETQYF
DNA: TGCGCCAGCAGCTTGCTCACTAGCGAAGAGACCCAGTACTTC

size: -
J: TRBJ1-2
D: -
V: TRBV7-9
CDR3: CASTIGGAYGYTF
DNA: TGTGCCAGCACTATCGGAGGGGCCTATGGCTACACCTTC

size: -
J: TRBJ2-5
D: -
V: TRBV18
CDR3: CASSPLEGGTQYF
DNA: TGTGCCAGCTCACCACTCGAGGGGGGGACCCAGTACTTC

size: -
J: TRBJ2-5
D: -
V: TRBV4-2
CDR3: CASSQVLGSNGETQYF
DNA: TGTGCCAGCAGCCAAGTCCTCGGGAGTAACGGTGAGACCCAGTACTTC

size: -
J: TRBJ1-3
D: -
V: TRBV4-1
CDR3: CASKGPPHTGNTIYF
DNA: TGCGCCAGCAAGGGGCCCCCTCATACTGGAAACACCATATATTTT

size: -
J: TRBJ1-3
D: -
V: TRBV6-6
CDR3: CASSYSQGLGNTIYF
DNA: TGTGCCAGCAGTTACTCACAGGGCTTAGGAAACACCATATATTTT

size: -
J: TRBJ2-3
D: -
V: TRBV5-4
CDR3: CASSIGLSSDTQYF
DNA: TGTGCCAGCAGCATCGGACTATCCTCAGATACGCAGTATTTT

size: -
J: TRBJ2-7
D: TRBD2
V: TRBV19
CDR3: CASSIVAGGGSYEQYF
DNA: TGTGCCAGTAGTATCGTTGCGGGAGGTGGGTCCTACGAGCAGTACTTC

size: -
J: TRBJ2-1
D: -
V: TRBV5-1
CDR3: CASSLAIGYHEQFF
DNA: TGCGCCAGCAGCTTGGCCATCGGGTACCATGAGCAGTTCTTC

size: -
J: TRBJ1-5
D: TRBD1
V: TRBV2
CDR3: CASSEAQTDRQGNQPQHF
DNA: TGTGCCAGCAGTGAAGCGCAAACTGACCGACAGGGAAATCAGCCCCAGCATTTT

size: once
J: TRBJ1-5
D: -
V: TRBV2
CDR3: CASRNNQPQHF
DNA: TGTGCCAGCAGGAACAATCAGCCCCAGCATTTT

size: -
J: TRBJ2-7
D: -
V: TRBV4-3
CDR3: CASSQDLGALGEQYF
DNA: TGCGCCAGCAGCCAAGATCTGGGGGCGCTCGGGGAGCAGTACTTC

size: -
J: TRBJ2-2
D: TRBD1
V: TRBV28
CDR3: CASSLGRGQGATGELFF
DNA: TGTGCCAGCAGTTTAGGCCGTGGGCAGGGGGCGACCGGGGAGCTGTTTTTT

size: once
J: TRBJ2-1
D: TRBD1
V: TRBV4-1
CDR3: CASSRPTGQSSYNEQFF
DNA: TGCGCCAGCAGCCGCCCAACGGGACAGTCCAGTTACAATGAGCAGTTCTTC

size: -
J: TRBJ2-5
D: -
V: TRBV25-1
CDR3: CASSEGGRASAVLETQYF
DNA: TGTGCCAGCAGTGAGGGGGGCCGGGCGTCAGCGGTCTTAGAGACCCAGTACTTC

size: -
J: TRBJ2-3
D: -
V: TRBV6-5
CDR3: CASSSWGGATDTQYF
DNA: TGTGCCAGCAGTTCTTGGGGGGGCGCAACAGATACGCAGTATTTT

size: -
J: TRBJ1-1
D: -
V: TRBV6-5
CDR3: CASSYSAENTEAFF
DNA: TGTGCCAGCAGTTACTCAGCAGAGAACACTGAAGCTTTCTTT